The rows below give T cell receptor beta chains drawn from one sample of a study of quantifying T cell responses using KT2 cells. TCRdb processed the UMI-ligation and nested PCR reads anew with MiXCR; each CDR3 protein has one entry. Of roughly 38,000 distinct CDR3 sequences in the sample, over 15% were seen once. Specimen: PBMCs spiked with cells of the T cell clone KT2. Receptors were obtained from a human donor. CDR3s include the opening cysteine and the closing phenylalanine or tryptophan. The D gene is left open where the match is weak. Clone size is stated in some rows and not others, as once, few, many or a class when expanded.

DNA | CDR3 | length | J | D | size | V
TGCAGCGTTGTGAATACAGGGGGCTTTGAGACCCAGTACTTC | CSVVNTGGFETQYF | 14 | TRBJ2-5 | TRBD1 | many | TRBV29-1
TGTGCCAGCAGCCAGAGCGGGGGGCCGGGGAATGAGCAGTTCTTC | CASSQSGGPGNEQFF | 15 | TRBJ2-1 | TRBD2 | NA | TRBV9
TGCAGTGCTAGAGACGGAGGGTCCTACAATGAGCAGTTCTTC | CSARDGGSYNEQFF | 14 | TRBJ2-1 | NA | NA | TRBV20-1
TGTGCCAGCAGTTTTAGTTGGGGGAGTGGAAGCTATGGCTACACCTTC | CASSFSWGSGSYGYTF | 16 | TRBJ1-2 | NA | few | TRBV12-3/TRBV12-4
TGTGCCAGCAGCGTGGGATCACAGGGGCCTACGCAGTATTTT | CASSVGSQGPTQYF | 14 | TRBJ2-3 | TRBD1 | few | TRBV9
TGTGCCAGCAGAGAATCTGGGGCCAACGTCCTGACTTTC | CASRESGANVLTF | 13 | TRBJ2-6 | NA | many | TRBV6-1
TGCGCCAGCAGTGAGTCGAGAGGGACAGGGGAGACCCAGTACTTC | CASSESRGTGETQYF | 15 | TRBJ2-5 | TRBD1 | NA | TRBV10-1
TGCAGTGCTGACCAGGGGGCGCGGATGAACACTGAAGCTTTCTTT | CSADQGARMNTEAFF | 15 | TRBJ1-1 | TRBD1 | few | TRBV20-1
TGTGCCCAGGAACCGCAGGGGTTTCCTCAGGACACTGAAGCTTTCTTT | CAQEPQGFPQDTEAFF | 16 | TRBJ1-1 | NA | few | TRBV5-3
TGTGCCAGCAGCTTAGGCGGACAGGGGAAAACTCAGTACTTC | CASSLGGQGKTQYF | 14 | TRBJ2-7 | TRBD1 | few | TRBV11-2
TGCAGTGCTAGGCGAGGGAACCGAAATCAGCCCCAGCATTTT | CSARRGNRNQPQHF | 14 | TRBJ1-5 | NA | few | TRBV20-1
TGTGCCAGCGGTAACAGGGGGCTGGACGGGGAGCTGTTTTTT | CASGNRGLDGELFF | 14 | TRBJ2-2 | TRBD1 | few | TRBV2
TGCGCCAGCAGCTTGGGGGGAAACACTGAAGCTTTCTTT | CASSLGGNTEAFF | 13 | TRBJ1-1 | NA | many | TRBV5-1
TGTGCCAGCTCACCACCGGACGGAACGAACACCGGGGAGCTGTTTTTT | CASSPPDGTNTGELFF | 16 | TRBJ2-2 | NA | NA | TRBV18
TGTGCCAGCAGCTTAGTAGATGAGCAGTTCTTC | CASSLVDEQFF | 11 | TRBJ2-1 | NA | many | TRBV11-2
TGCAGTGCTAGCGAGGTTATAAGCAATCAGCCCCAGCATTTT | CSASEVISNQPQHF | 14 | TRBJ1-5 | NA | few | TRBV20-1
TGCGCCAGCAGCCAAGCGCAGGGGGGCGCGGGCTATGGCTACACCTTC | CASSQAQGGAGYGYTF | 16 | TRBJ1-2 | TRBD1 | many | TRBV4-1
TGTGCCAGCACAAGAGGGAGGCCGTCTAGCACAGATACGCAGTATTTT | CASTRGRPSSTDTQYF | 16 | TRBJ2-3 | NA | few | TRBV6-2/TRBV6-3
TGTGCCAGCATCCTTCTCCAGGGACCGCGATTGAATTCACCCCTCCACTTT | CASILLQGPRLNSPLHF | 17 | TRBJ1-6 | NA | NA | TRBV6-1
TGTGCCAGCAGCTTAGTTTCTTGGGACAGGGTCAGGAGCGGTGGCGAGCAGTACTTC | CASSLVSWDRVRSGGEQYF | 19 | TRBJ2-7 | TRBD1 | NA | TRBV7-9
TGTGCCAGCCAAACTACGTCGGGAGGGGGGACTGAAGCTTTCTTT | CASQTTSGGGTEAFF | 15 | TRBJ1-1 | NA | few | TRBV18
TGTGCCAGCAGCCTACCCCGGTGGGGGACTAACTATGGCTACACCTTC | CASSLPRWGTNYGYTF | 16 | TRBJ1-2 | NA | once | TRBV6-1
TGTGCCAGCAGCTTAGCAAGGGGCCAAGAGACCCAGTACTTC | CASSLARGQETQYF | 14 | TRBJ2-5 | NA | many | TRBV7-2
TGCAGCGTTGGGTGGACTGCGAACACCGGGGAGCTGTTTTTT | CSVGWTANTGELFF | 14 | TRBJ2-2 | NA | NA | TRBV29-1
TGTGCCAGCAGTTACTCGAGTTCAGCGGGAGTAGATACGCAGTATTTT | CASSYSSSAGVDTQYF | 16 | TRBJ2-3 | TRBD2 | NA | TRBV6-5
TGTGCCAGCAGTAGTGCCGGGACAGGGGGCAATGAGCAGTTCTTC | CASSSAGTGGNEQFF | 15 | TRBJ2-1 | TRBD1 | NA | TRBV6-5
TGTGCCAGCAGCTTAACGGGTTCAGGGTCCACTGAAGCTTTCTTT | CASSLTGSGSTEAFF | 15 | TRBJ1-1 | NA | few | TRBV7-3
TGCAGCGTTGGGCCCTCAAGGGGGTTGGTCTTC | CSVGPSRGLVF | 11 | TRBJ2-1 | NA | NA | TRBV29-1
TGCAGTGCTTTCCGGCCGGAGCTAGCGGCCACAGATACGCAGTATTTT | CSAFRPELAATDTQYF | 16 | TRBJ2-3 | TRBD2 | NA | TRBV20-1
TGCGCCAGCAGCTTGGTCCAGGGCGTCGAGCAGTACTTC | CASSLVQGVEQYF | 13 | TRBJ2-7 | NA | NA | TRBV5-1
TGTGCCAGCAGGCTACTAGCGGGAGGGCCGGATACGCAGTATTTT | CASRLLAGGPDTQYF | 15 | TRBJ2-3 | TRBD2 | NA | TRBV6-1
TGTGCCAGCAGTTTATCCTTCTTGAACACTGAAGCTTTCTTT | CASSLSFLNTEAFF | 14 | TRBJ1-1 | NA | NA | TRBV12-3/TRBV12-4
TGTGCCAGCAGCTTAAGCAGGGAGCTTTACAATGAGCAGTTCTTC | CASSLSRELYNEQFF | 15 | TRBJ2-1 | NA | few | TRBV7-3
TGTGCCAGCAGCCCCTTGGGGGCGGAGGAGACCCAGTACTTC | CASSPLGAEETQYF | 14 | TRBJ2-5 | NA | many | TRBV6-1
TGTGCCAGCAGCCAACTGCAGGGGATGACGGCAGATACGCAGTATTTT | CASSQLQGMTADTQYF | 16 | TRBJ2-3 | NA | NA | TRBV14
TGTGCCATCAGTGAGGGGCGAGGGGTAATTGCCGACGAGCAGTACTTC | CAISEGRGVIADEQYF | 16 | TRBJ2-7 | NA | NA | TRBV10-3
TGTGCCATCAGTGAGTGGGATTATGTGCTAGCGGCCCGGCCTGGGGCCAACGTCCTGACTTTC | CAISEWDYVLAARPGANVLTF | 21 | TRBJ2-6 | TRBD2 | NA | TRBV10-3
TGTGCCAGCAGCAGGGACTCCTACAATGAGCAGTTCTTC | CASSRDSYNEQFF | 13 | TRBJ2-1 | NA | few | TRBV5-4
TGTGCCAGCAGGCCTGGGGGGGCTAATGAAAAACTGTTTTTT | CASRPGGANEKLFF | 14 | TRBJ1-4 | NA | few | TRBV6-5
TGTGCCAGCAGCTTAGCGGGGAGGTGGGATGAGCAGTTCTTC | CASSLAGRWDEQFF | 14 | TRBJ2-1 | NA | many | TRBV7-2
TGCAGTGCTAGCACTTCGGGGGCTTTATACAATGAGCAGTTCTTC | CSASTSGALYNEQFF | 15 | TRBJ2-1 | NA | few | TRBV20-1
TGTGCCAGCAGAAAACAGGGGGCGGTGAACACTGAAGCTTTCTTT | CASRKQGAVNTEAFF | 15 | TRBJ1-1 | TRBD1 | NA | TRBV11-2
TGTGCCAGCAGTGAACTAGGCATAGGATTGGGGAATGAGCAGTTCTTC | CASSELGIGLGNEQFF | 16 | TRBJ2-1 | NA | NA | TRBV25-1
TGTGCCAGCTCCGGACGCGTTAGTCGCTTAAGGTGG | CASSGRVSRLRW | 12 | TRBJ1-2 | NA | few | TRBV12-3/TRBV12-4
TGCGCCAGCCGGGGACAGGGGGCTGAAGCTTTCTTT | CASRGQGAEAFF | 12 | TRBJ1-1 | TRBD1 | NA | TRBV5-1
TGTGCCAGCAGCCCGACAGGGTATCCGAACACTGAAGCTTTCTTT | CASSPTGYPNTEAFF | 15 | TRBJ1-1 | TRBD1 | NA | TRBV7-3
TGTGCCAGCTCACCACCGATGGCGGGTTCCACAGATACGCAGTATTTT | CASSPPMAGSTDTQYF | 16 | TRBJ2-3 | NA | few | TRBV18
TGTGCCAGCAGCGGACAGGGGGGAAATTCACCCCTCCACTTT | CASSGQGGNSPLHF | 14 | TRBJ1-6 | TRBD1 | NA | TRBV9
TGTGCCAGCAGTTACCGTTCGACGTCCGTTTTTGGAGATCATGAGCAGTTCTTC | CASSYRSTSVFGDHEQFF | 18 | TRBJ2-1 | NA | many | TRBV6-5
TGTGCCAGCAGACAGGGGGGTGCGGTTAATGAGCAGTTCTTC | CASRQGGAVNEQFF | 14 | TRBJ2-1 | TRBD1 | NA | TRBV27
TGCGCCAGCAGCTTGGGACACAGGGGGGCTACAGATACGCAGTATTTT | CASSLGHRGATDTQYF | 16 | TRBJ2-3 | TRBD1 | NA | TRBV5-1
TGCAGTGCTAGACAGGGGGAGTTTCAGCCCCAGCATTTT | CSARQGEFQPQHF | 13 | TRBJ1-5 | TRBD1 | many | TRBV20-1
TGTGCCAGCAGTAAAAACGGATTTCTAGGGGGAGGAGGTAGCAATCAGCCCCAGCATTTT | CASSKNGFLGGGGSNQPQHF | 20 | TRBJ1-5 | NA | many | TRBV6-1
TGTGCCAGCAGCTTCGGTACTAGCAACTACGAGCAGTACTTC | CASSFGTSNYEQYF | 14 | TRBJ2-7 | NA | many | TRBV5-4
TGCAGCGTGTTGGGACTAGCGGGAATAGATACGCAGTATTTT | CSVLGLAGIDTQYF | 14 | TRBJ2-3 | TRBD2 | many | TRBV29-1
TGTGCCAGCAGTTTTTCGGGGGGCCAAGAGACCCAGTACTTC | CASSFSGGQETQYF | 14 | TRBJ2-5 | TRBD2 | many | TRBV12-3/TRBV12-4
TGTGCCAGCAGCCAAGACAGCGGAACTAGCACAGATACGCAGTATTTT | CASSQDSGTSTDTQYF | 16 | TRBJ2-3 | NA | few | TRBV14
TGTGCCACCCGACAAGACAGGGTGATTAGCAATCAGCCCCAGCATTTT | CATRQDRVISNQPQHF | 16 | TRBJ1-5 | TRBD1 | NA | TRBV15
TGTGCCAGTAGTACTCTAGCGGGAACCACAGATACGCAGTATTTT | CASSTLAGTTDTQYF | 15 | TRBJ2-3 | TRBD2 | many | TRBV19
TGCAGTGCTAGTGGCCAGGAGAACACTGAAGCTTTCTTT | CSASGQENTEAFF | 13 | TRBJ1-1 | NA | few | TRBV20-1